This T cell receptor beta chain is from a study of T cell responses to AZD1222 COVID-19 vaccine. Study conclusions and caveats: Sampled repertoires all dated from after the peak T cell response. Distributed over spike, vaccine-associated CD4 TCRs predominated at 160-218 and 743-854. Two doses of AZD1222 preceded a rise in Spike-specific TCR breadth and depth.

CDR3 length: 14 residues. Germline loops: CDR1 MNHEY, CDR2 SMNVEV (reference sequence). Trimming took 6 bases from V and 7 from J; bases not matched to a gene: 8. The repertoire was sequenced with immunoSEQ multiplex PCR; TCRdb's copy has only in-frame clones and lacks some. The record lists about 140,000 clones, of which the ten most abundant hold around 2.2%. Regarding this clone: Its matching antigen is unknown.

The sample taken for sequencing was peripheral blood. The chain employs TRBV27 and TRBJ1-4, with 7 bases lining up with TRBD1. This clonotype was obtained from an adult in good health. The chain's CDR3 is CASSLTGNLEKLFF. DNA for the CDR3: TGTGCCAGCAGCTTGACAGGGAACCTTGAAAAACTGTTTTTT.